Each of the 21 T cell receptor beta chains below was sequenced from the same sample in a study of vaccination effects on CD4 cells after COVID-19. TCRdb keeps only in-frame clones here, not all; method: immunoSEQ multiplex PCR. This sample has tens of thousands of clones, with 55% to 75% found just once. No cognate antigen is known for these TCRs. The culture ran for 10 days, and then CD4+ T cells were isolated. Sequencing was performed on CD4+ T cells from PBMCs cultured without peptide, taken before COVID-19 vaccination. The source is a human donor who had a prior SARS-CoV-2 infection.

This clone turned up a few times. V is TRBV14 and J is TRBJ2-5; no firm D call. The CDR3 runs 12 residues. CDR1 and CDR2 (germline): SGHDN, FVKESK. Trimming cost V 6 bases and J 5 bases, with 10 bases left between them. CDR3 sequence: CASRHPRETQYF. The CDR3 DNA is TGTGCCAGCAGACATCCAAGGGAGACCCAGTACTTC. Drawing the rest from reference TRBV14 and TRBJ2-5, the complete variable domain is EAGVTQFPSHSVIEKGQTVTLRCDPISGHDNLYWYRRVMGKEIKFLLHFVKESKQDESGMPNNRFLAERTGGTYSTLKVQPAELEDSGVYFCASRHPRETQYFGPGTRLLVL.

This clone has a handful of counts. The chain combines TRBV6-1 with TRBJ1-4, with D hard to call. CDR1 is MNHNS and CDR2 is SASEGT in the germline V gene. This CDR3 spans 12 amino acids. Between the trimmed V and J ends, which lost 2 bases and 8 bases, there was a span of 6 bases. The CDR3 DNA reads as TGTGCCAGCAGTGAAATTGGGGAAAAACTGTTTTTT. Translation gives CASSEIGEKLFF.

This clone was seen a handful of times. The chain uses TRBV7-2 and TRBJ1-1; a possible D gene is TRBD1 (6 bases). CDR3 length equals 14 residues. Trimming removed 4 bases from V and 3 bases from J, with 12 bases in between. Germline V gene lookup returns CDR1 SGHTA and CDR2 FQGNSA. CDR3 in DNA: TGTGCCAGCAGCTACGGGGGCGCGGACACTGAAGCTTTCTTT. Amino acid sequence: CASSYGGADTEAFF.

The chain joins TRBV5-1 to TRBJ1-2, with TRBD1 as a possible D gene (5 bases). CDR1 and CDR2 from the germline V gene are SGHRS and YFSETQ. Trimming removed 0 bases at V and 6 bases at J, with 15 bases between. The CDR3 contains 15 residues. The CDR3 region has the DNA TGCGCCAGCAGCTTGGCCGGAAGGGGAGTAGATGGCTACACCTTC. The encoded protein is CASSLAGRGVDGYTF.

The J gene is TRBJ1-1, the V gene TRBV5-4; TRBD1 aligns across 9 bases. Germline V gene data show CDR1 as SGHNT and CDR2 as YYREEE (reference sequence). There are 20 residues in the CDR3. The V segment lost 4 bases and the J segment 1 base; nucleotides outside the gene matches: 20. CDR3 nucleotide sequence: TGTGCCAGCAGCCCTTGGACAGGGGTCCCTAAGGTGGAGGGGAACACTGAAGCTTTCTTT. It specifies CASSPWTGVPKVEGNTEAFF.

The sample holds a few counts of this clone. V and J are TRBV2 and TRBJ2-5; 7 bases align to TRBD2. The CDR3 is made up of 14 amino acids. Trimming took 8 bases from V and 0 from J; bases not matched to a gene: 6. From germline, CDR1 is SNHLY and CDR2 FYNNEI. The CDR3 DNA sequence: TGTGCCAGCCAGCCGGGAGGAAACCAAGAGACCCAGTACTTC. Protein sequence: CASQPGGNQETQYF.

The chain recombines TRBV7-9 with TRBJ2-1; TRBD2 agrees at 11 bases. CDR3 length: 16 amino acids. CDR1 is SEHNR, CDR2 FQNEAQ, per germline (reference sequence). V lost 1 base, J lost 3 bases, and 2 bases stayed unmatched. This CDR3 reads CASSLVSGGDYNEQFF. The CDR3 coding sequence is TGTGCCAGCAGCTTAGTTAGCGGGGGGGACTACAATGAGCAGTTCTTC. The full variable domain, in which reference TRBV7-9 and TRBJ2-1 provide the parts outside the CDR3, is DTGVSQNPRHKITKRGQNVTFRCDPISEHNRLYWYRQTLGQGPEFLTYFQNEAQLEKSRLLSDRFSAERPKGSFSTLEIQRTEQGDSAMYLCASSLVSGGDYNEQFFGPGTRLTVL.

The chain uses TRBV7-3 and TRBJ1-1; 7 bases are shared with TRBD1. Germline V gene sequence: CDR1 SGHTA, CDR2 FQGTGA. V lost 5 bases, J lost 7 bases, and 10 bases stayed unmatched. The CDR3 totals 14 residues. CDR3 nucleotide sequence: TGTGCCAGCAGCCCCTCAGGGGGGGCGAATGAAGCTTTCTTT. It codes for CASSPSGGANEAFF.

This chain joins TRBV18 and TRBJ1-5; D is possibly TRBD1 (6 bases). V was cut by 7 bases and J by 4 bases, with 11 bases left in between. Germline CDR1 reads KGHSH; CDR2 reads LQKENI. This CDR3 is built from 13 residues. The CDR3 region is CASFQGRNQPQHF. CDR3 sequence (DNA): TGTGCCAGCTTCCAGGGGAGGAATCAGCCCCAGCATTTT.

This chain joins TRBV9 and TRBJ2-5, with D possibly being TRBD2 (5 bases). Per the germline V gene, CDR1 is SGDLS and CDR2 is YYNGEE. V lost 0 bases and J lost 2, with 20 bases in between. This CDR3 has 18 amino acids. The CDR3 here is CASSVGEGGGPQQETQYF. DNA for the CDR3: TGTGCCAGCAGCGTAGGTGAAGGCGGAGGACCCCAGCAAGAGACCCAGTACTTC.

The table lists this clone with a few counts. The gene calls are TRBV6-2 or TRBV6-3 and TRBJ2-7, with D unresolved. Germline V gene lookup returns CDR1 MNHEY and CDR2 SVGEGT. The CDR3 is 11 residues long. Trimming shortened V by 5 bases and J by 3 bases, and 5 bases separated the two germline ends. As DNA, the CDR3 is TGTGCCAGCAGTCAATACTACGAGCAGTACTTC. Its translation: CASSQYYEQYF.

This clone was seen just once. The chain carries TRBV15 and TRBJ2-1, with D unclear. V was shortened by 1 base and J by 6 bases, with 7 bases between the two germline ends. Looked up from germline, CDR1 is LNHNV and CDR2 is YYDKDF (reference sequence). The CDR3 consists of 13 residues. In DNA, the CDR3 is TGTGCCACCAGCAGAGGGTATGCCAATGAGCAGTTCTTC. Residues: CATSRGYANEQFF.

The chain links TRBV6-6 to TRBJ2-2; TRBD2 aligns across 8 bases. Germline CDR1 and CDR2: MNHNY and SVGAGI (reference sequence). CDR3 length: 15 amino acids. V dropped 4 bases and J dropped 1; count of bases not matched to a gene: 2. The CDR3 here is CASSSSGGNTGELFF. CDR3 DNA: TGTGCCAGCAGTTCAAGCGGGGGGAACACCGGGGAGCTGTTTTTT.

The chain employs TRBV13 and TRBJ2-6; a possible D gene is TRBD1 (6 bases). CDR3 length: 17 residues. V lost 5 bases and J lost 0, with 14 bases in between. Germline CDR1 and CDR2: PRHDT and FYEKMQ (reference sequence). The CDR3 nucleotides are TGTGCCAGCAGCGATAGCTGGGACATCTCTGGGGCCAACGTCCTGACTTTC. Translating gives CASSDSWDISGANVLTF. Variable domain in full (rest from reference TRBV13 and TRBJ2-6): AAGVIQSPRHLIKEKRETATLKCYPIPRHDTVYWYQQGPGQDPQFLISFYEKMQSDKGSIPDRFSAQQFSDYHSELNMSSLELGDSALYFCASSDSWDISGANVLTFGAGSRLTVL.

This clone came up a few times. The gene calls are TRBV18 and TRBJ2-7; 7 nucleotides agree with TRBD2. CDR3 length equals 13 residues. Trimming took 3 bases from V and 6 from J; bases not matched to a gene: 5. Germline V gene lookup returns CDR1 KGHSH and CDR2 LQKENI. CDR3 protein: CASSPTSPLEQYF. The CDR3 DNA reads as TGTGCCAGCTCACCGACTAGCCCTCTCGAGCAGTACTTC.

This chain joins TRBV15 and TRBJ2-1, with D perhaps TRBD1 (5 bases). Germline CDR1 is LNHNV and CDR2 is YYDKDF (reference sequence). V was pared by 0 bases and J by 1 base, with 13 bases between. The CDR3 covers 17 residues. The CDR3 nucleotides read TGTGCCACCAGCAGAGAATCAGCAGGGTGGTCCTACAATGAGCAGTTCTTC. It encodes CATSRESAGWSYNEQFF.

The rearrangement uses TRBV6-5 and TRBJ2-7, with TRBD1 as a possible D gene (6 bases). Germline V CDR1 and CDR2: MNHEY, SVGAGI. V gave up 4 bases and J gave up 2 bases, with 9 bases separating them. The CDR3 sequence is 13 residues long. CDR3 sequence reads: CASSSPGAYEQYF. In DNA, the CDR3 is TGTGCCAGCAGTTCACCAGGGGCCTACGAGCAGTACTTC.

This clone was seen only a few times. V usage is TRBV2 and J usage is TRBJ2-2; 8 bases map to TRBD2. V gave up 6 bases and J gave up 3 bases; unmatched junction bases: 0. The CDR3 totals 13 residues. Germline CDR1 reads SNHLY; CDR2 reads FYNNEI. The CDR3: CASRLADTGELFF. CDR3 bases: TGTGCCAGCAGACTAGCGGACACCGGGGAGCTGTTTTTT.

The chain recombines TRBV7-9 with TRBJ2-7; 9 bases are shared with TRBD1. Trimming at V came to 8 bases and at J to 2 bases, leaving 7 bases not matched to a gene. The V gene's germline CDR1 is SEHNR and CDR2 FQNEAQ (reference sequence). The CDR3 covers 14 residues. The CDR3 nucleotides read TGTGCCAGCGGCCGGGACAGGGCCACCTACGAGCAGTACTTC. This encodes CASGRDRATYEQYF.

This chain connects TRBV3-1 (or the pseudogene TRBV3-2) to TRBJ1-4; D remains unclear. CDR3 length: 15 residues. Trimming shortened V by 1 base and J by 7 bases, and 13 bases separated the two germline ends. Per the germline V gene, CDR1 is LGHDT and CDR2 is YNNKEL (reference sequence). The CDR3 is CASSQVPGGTEKLFF. The CDR3 DNA reads as TGTGCCAGCAGCCAAGTTCCGGGCGGAACTGAAAAACTGTTTTTT.

The V call is TRBV7-2, the J call TRBJ2-5, with D possibly being TRBD2 (6 bases). Germline V gene data show CDR1 as SGHTA and CDR2 as FQGNSA. The CDR3 consists of 14 residues. Trimming stripped 4 bases from V and 2 bases from J, with 11 bases between. This CDR3 reads CASSSRGLQETQYF. CDR3 nucleotides: TGTGCCAGCAGCTCTCGGGGGTTACAAGAGACCCAGTACTTC.